The T cell receptor beta chain under discussion was sequenced for a study of shared clonotypes between healthy human individuals. The authors ran the assay at deep level. The data were produced by immunoSEQ multiplex PCR, yet TCRdb's version contains in-frame clones alone and is incomplete. The sample yields about 2.3 million clones, more than 80% seen once. Overall study results and limits: For sorted subsets, rarefaction showed incomplete sequencing despite large depth. Clonotype sharing across a handful of donors was observed for around 4.5% of naive CD4 clonotypes.

The CDR3 contains 15 residues. Germline CDR1 and CDR2: LGHNT and FRNRAP. Trimming cost V 5 bases and J 6 bases, with 17 bases left between them. Adult donors, all healthy and HIV-negative, had no recent acute infections or vaccinations. A word on this clone: Its antigen is not known.

Specimen: naive CD4+ T cells from PBMCs. The subset here: CD45RA+ positively selected. This receptor was taken from a man between 18 and 29 years old in good health. Some clones in this sample may be carry-over from other donors' samples. The chain has TRBV12-5 and TRBJ1-5, with D hard to call. CDR3 sequence: CASGSTGPRGQPQHF. The DNA for the CDR3 is TGTGCTAGTGGTAGCACGGGCCCCCGGGGTCAGCCCCAGCATTTT.